A selection of T cell receptor beta chains follows, all from one sample in a study of blood T cell repertoires in COVID-19. Generated by immunoSEQ multiplex PCR, the TCRdb table keeps only in-frame clones and is missing some. Of a few hundred thousand clones in the sample, 70% to 90% were seen once. Sequencing used PBMCs or T cells enriched from blood (not recorded which). The source is a woman under 30 who had recovered from COVID-19. Each CDR3 is given with its conserved first and last residue. Clone size is stated in some rows and not others, as once, few, many or a class when expanded.

clone size,CDR3 length,V gene,CDR3 protein
once,15,TRBV28,CASSLGGRGRNTIYF
.,13,TRBV5-1,CASSPQGIGEQYF
.,17,TRBV27,CASSLDRAPRANEKLFF
.,13,TRBV7-9,CASSLVGRDEQFF
.,14,TRBV5-5,CASSPGQFNEKLFF
.,13,TRBV12-3/TRBV12-4,CASSLAPVFGYTF
once,15,TRBV5-4,CASSPRDSPAKTQYF
.,15,TRBV6-5,CASSQGVATPYGYTF
.,12,TRBV7-2,CASSRDRSEAFF
.,17,TRBV19,CASSARQGQGARTEAFF
once,14,TRBV7-9,CASSPGQARLGYTF
.,13,TRBV11-2,CASSPRVIETQYF
.,15,TRBV7-9,CASSPGQYGTGELFF
.,13,TRBV10-3,CAISLAVISEAFF
.,12,TRBV7-3,CASSLPGDTQYF
.,13,TRBV30,CAWSEPPISPLHF
.,16,TRBV5-5,CASTHAGGGDYNEQFF
.,15,TRBV27,CASTSRGGGNSPLHF
.,16,TRBV7-2,CASSLGLAGGQETQYF
.,14,TRBV30,CAWSLRSGSNEQFF
.,13,TRBV5-6,CASSLINNYGYTF
once,18,TRBV10-3,CAISERWVDTNSNQPQHF
.,16,TRBV5-1,CASSLEGGSTGNTIYF
.,18,TRBV12-5,CASGLEWKIAGSTDTQYF
.,11,TRBV20-1,CSASSVYEQYF
.,15,TRBV3-1/TRBV3-2,CASSQARTEVQPQHF
few,15,TRBV19,CASSPGTGRREKLFF
.,14,TRBV15,CATSRDRIGYGYTF
.,14,TRBV28,CASSISSQEGGAFF
.,14,TRBV29-1,CSVEVRGRGTEAFF
.,16,TRBV2,CASSEDSPTYPVTLHF
once,15,TRBV6-4,CASSQGTSGTDTQYF
.,15,TRBV29-1,CSVEEGGRGTYGYTF
few,14,TRBV28,CASSLANGGRGYTF
few,17,TRBV5-1,CASSLEPQGARDTEAFF
.,14,TRBV27,CASNDRDSQETQYF
.,16,TRBV5-1,CASSLGSGGGTDTQYF
.,13,TRBV14,CASSQGPGNTIYF
.,16,TRBV7-2,CASRGGLASRYNEQFF
.,15,TRBV19,CASSIAGGGNQPQHF
.,15,TRBV30,CAWSMAGPDTDTQYF
.,14,TRBV30,CAWTSGRTNQPQHF
.,14,TRBV24-1,CATSGDRGNNEQFF
.,15,TRBV7-8,CASRSGIMRNSPLHF
.,13,TRBV5-1,CASSRNRGDKLFF
once,15,TRBV5-8,CASSSEDRGYQPQHF
.,15,TRBV7-8,CASSLLEGGVNEAFF
.,13,TRBV29-1,CSVRDMGYTEAFF
.,16,TRBV7-2,CASSPTLGQVNTEAFF
.,16,TRBV7-9,CASSLRPSGGHNEQFF
.,19,TRBV2,CASSEVRGVAGGIRLPQHF
.,15,TRBV30,CAWSLAVVSYNEQFF
.,13,TRBV7-2,CASSLAGLAGGYF
.,14,TRBV27,CASSLSSIADTQYF
.,13,TRBV7-2,CASRRGQGETQYF